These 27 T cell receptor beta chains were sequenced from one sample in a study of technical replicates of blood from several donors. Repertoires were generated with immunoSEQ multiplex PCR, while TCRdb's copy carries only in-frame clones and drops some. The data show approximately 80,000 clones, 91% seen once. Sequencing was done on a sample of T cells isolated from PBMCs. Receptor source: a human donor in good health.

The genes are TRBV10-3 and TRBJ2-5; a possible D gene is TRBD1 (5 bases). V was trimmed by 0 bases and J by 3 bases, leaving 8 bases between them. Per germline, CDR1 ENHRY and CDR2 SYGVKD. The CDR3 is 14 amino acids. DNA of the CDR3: TGTGCCATCAGTGAGTCGTCCAGGGAAGAGACCCAGTACTTC. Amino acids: CAISESSREETQYF.

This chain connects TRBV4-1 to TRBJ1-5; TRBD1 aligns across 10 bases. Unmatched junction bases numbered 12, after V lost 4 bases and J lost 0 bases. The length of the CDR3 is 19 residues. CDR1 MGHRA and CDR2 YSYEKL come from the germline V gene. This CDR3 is CASSPHRDRGVDSNQPQHF. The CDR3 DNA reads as TGCGCCAGCAGCCCTCACCGGGACAGGGGTGTCGATAGCAATCAGCCCCAGCATTTT.

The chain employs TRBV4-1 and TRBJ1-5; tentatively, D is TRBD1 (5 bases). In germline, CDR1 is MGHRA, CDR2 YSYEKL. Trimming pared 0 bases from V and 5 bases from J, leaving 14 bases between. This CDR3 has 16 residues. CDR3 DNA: TGCGCCAGCAGCCAAGAAGGACAAGGTCGAGATCAGCCCCAGCATTTT. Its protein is CASSQEGQGRDQPQHF.

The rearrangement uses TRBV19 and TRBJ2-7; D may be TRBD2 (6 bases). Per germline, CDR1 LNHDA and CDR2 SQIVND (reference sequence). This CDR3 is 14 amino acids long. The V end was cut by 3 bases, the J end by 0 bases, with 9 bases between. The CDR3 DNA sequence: TGTGCCAGTAGTATCGGAGGGACCTCCTACGAGCAGTACTTC. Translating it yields CASSIGGTSYEQYF.

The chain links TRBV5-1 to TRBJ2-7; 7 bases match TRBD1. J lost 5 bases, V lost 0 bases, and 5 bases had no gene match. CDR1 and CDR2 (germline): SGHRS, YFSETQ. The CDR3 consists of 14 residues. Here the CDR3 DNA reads TGCGCCAGCAGCTTGGAACAGGGGACCCACGAGCAGTACTTC. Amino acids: CASSLEQGTHEQYF.

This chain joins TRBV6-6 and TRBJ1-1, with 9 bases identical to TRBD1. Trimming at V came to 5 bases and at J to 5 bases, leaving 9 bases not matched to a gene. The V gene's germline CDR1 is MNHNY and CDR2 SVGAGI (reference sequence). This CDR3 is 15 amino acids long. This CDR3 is CASSGGQGRGTEAFF. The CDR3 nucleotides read TGTGCCAGCAGTGGGGGACAGGGTAGAGGTACTGAAGCTTTCTTT.

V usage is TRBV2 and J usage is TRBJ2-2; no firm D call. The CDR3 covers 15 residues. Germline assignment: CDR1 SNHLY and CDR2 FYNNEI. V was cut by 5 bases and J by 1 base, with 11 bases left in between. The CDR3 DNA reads TGTGCCAGCAGTATACCCCACAGGAACACCGGGGAGCTGTTTTTT. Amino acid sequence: CASSIPHRNTGELFF.

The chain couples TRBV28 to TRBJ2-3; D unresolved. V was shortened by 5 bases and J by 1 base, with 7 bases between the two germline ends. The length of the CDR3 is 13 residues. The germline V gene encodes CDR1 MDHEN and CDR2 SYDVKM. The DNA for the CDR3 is TGTGCCAGCAGTCTGAGTGGCACAGATACGCAGTATTTT. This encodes CASSLSGTDTQYF.

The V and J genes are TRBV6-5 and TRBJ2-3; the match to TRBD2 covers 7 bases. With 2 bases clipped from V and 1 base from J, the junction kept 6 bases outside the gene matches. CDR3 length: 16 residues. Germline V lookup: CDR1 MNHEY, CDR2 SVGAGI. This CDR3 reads CASSYRRLAGTDTQYF. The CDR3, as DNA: TGTGCCAGCAGTTACCGGCGTCTAGCGGGCACAGATACGCAGTATTTT.

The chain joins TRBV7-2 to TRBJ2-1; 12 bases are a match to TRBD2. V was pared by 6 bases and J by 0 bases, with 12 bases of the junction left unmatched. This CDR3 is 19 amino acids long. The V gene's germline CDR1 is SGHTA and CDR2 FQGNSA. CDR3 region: CASSLRTSGGTSSYNEQFF. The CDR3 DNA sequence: TGTGCCAGCAGTTTGAGAACTAGCGGGGGGACGAGCTCCTACAATGAGCAGTTCTTC.

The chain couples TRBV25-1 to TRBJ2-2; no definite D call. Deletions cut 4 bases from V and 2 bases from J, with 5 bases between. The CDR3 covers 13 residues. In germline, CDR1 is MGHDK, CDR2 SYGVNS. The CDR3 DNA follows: TGTGCCAGCAGTGGTCGTAACACCGGGGAGCTGTTTTTT. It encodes CASSGRNTGELFF.

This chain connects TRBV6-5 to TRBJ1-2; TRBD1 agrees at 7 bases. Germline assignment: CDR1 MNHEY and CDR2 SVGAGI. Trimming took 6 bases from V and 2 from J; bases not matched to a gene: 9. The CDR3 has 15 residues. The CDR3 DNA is TGTGCCAGCAGACCGAGGTCAGGGGGGAACTATGGCTACACCTTC. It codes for CASRPRSGGNYGYTF.

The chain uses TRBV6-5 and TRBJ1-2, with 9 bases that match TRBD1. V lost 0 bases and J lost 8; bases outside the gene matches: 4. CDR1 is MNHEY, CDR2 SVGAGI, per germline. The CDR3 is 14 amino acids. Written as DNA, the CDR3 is TGTGCCAGCAGTTACTCGGGACAGGGACGGGGCTACACCTTC. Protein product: CASSYSGQGRGYTF.

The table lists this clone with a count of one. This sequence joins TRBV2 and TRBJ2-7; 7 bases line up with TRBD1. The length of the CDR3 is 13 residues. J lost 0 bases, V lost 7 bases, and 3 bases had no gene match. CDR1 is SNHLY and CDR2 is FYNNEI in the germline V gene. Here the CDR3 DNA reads TGTGCCAGCAAGGGACAGACCTCCTACGAGCAGTACTTC. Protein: CASKGQTSYEQYF.

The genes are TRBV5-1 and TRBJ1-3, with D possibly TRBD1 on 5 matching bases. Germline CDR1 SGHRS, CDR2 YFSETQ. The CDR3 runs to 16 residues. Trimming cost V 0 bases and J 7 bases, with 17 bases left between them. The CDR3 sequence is CASSLATRQHGNTIYF. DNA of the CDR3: TGCGCCAGCAGCTTGGCCACGCGACAGCATGGCAACACCATATATTTT.

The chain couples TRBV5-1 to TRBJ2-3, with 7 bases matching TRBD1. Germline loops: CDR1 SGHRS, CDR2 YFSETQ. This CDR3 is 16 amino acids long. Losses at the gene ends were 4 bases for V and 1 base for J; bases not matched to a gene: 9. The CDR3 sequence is CASSPSGQPRTDTQYF. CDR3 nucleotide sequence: TGCGCCAGCAGCCCATCGGGACAGCCCCGCACAGATACGCAGTATTTT.

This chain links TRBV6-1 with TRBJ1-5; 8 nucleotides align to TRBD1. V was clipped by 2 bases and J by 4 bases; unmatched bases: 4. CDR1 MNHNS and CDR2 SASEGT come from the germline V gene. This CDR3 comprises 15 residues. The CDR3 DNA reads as TGTGCCAGCAGTGAATGGACAGGGTTTAATCAGCCCCAGCATTTT. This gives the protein CASSEWTGFNQPQHF.

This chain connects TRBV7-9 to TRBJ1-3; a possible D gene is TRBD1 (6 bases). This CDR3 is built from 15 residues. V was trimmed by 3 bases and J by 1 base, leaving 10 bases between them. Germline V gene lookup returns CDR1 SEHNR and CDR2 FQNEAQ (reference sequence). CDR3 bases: TGTGCCAGCAGCTTCCCTACAGGGTCTGGAAACACCATATATTTT. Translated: CASSFPTGSGNTIYF.

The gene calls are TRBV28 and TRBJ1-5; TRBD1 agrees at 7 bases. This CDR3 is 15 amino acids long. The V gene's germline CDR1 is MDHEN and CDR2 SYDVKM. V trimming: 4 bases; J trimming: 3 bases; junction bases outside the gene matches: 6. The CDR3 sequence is CASSWGTAFNQPQHF. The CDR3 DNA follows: TGTGCCAGCAGTTGGGGGACAGCTTTCAATCAGCCCCAGCATTTT. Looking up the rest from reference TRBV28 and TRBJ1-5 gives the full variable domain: DVKVTQSSRYLVKRTGEKVFLECVQDMDHENMFWYRQDPGLGLRLIYFSYDVKMKEKGDIPEGYSVSREKKERFSLILESASTNQTSMYLCASSWGTAFNQPQHFGDGTRLSIL.

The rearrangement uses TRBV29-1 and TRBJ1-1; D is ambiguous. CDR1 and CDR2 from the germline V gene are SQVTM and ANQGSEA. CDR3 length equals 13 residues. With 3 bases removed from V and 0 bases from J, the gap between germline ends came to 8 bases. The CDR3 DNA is TGCAGCGTTGAGACTTTTATGAACACTGAAGCTTTCTTT. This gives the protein CSVETFMNTEAFF.

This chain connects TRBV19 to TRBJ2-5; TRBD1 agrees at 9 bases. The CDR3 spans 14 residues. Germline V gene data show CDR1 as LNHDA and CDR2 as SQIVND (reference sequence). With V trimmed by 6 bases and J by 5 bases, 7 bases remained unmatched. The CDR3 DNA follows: TGTGCCAGTAGGACTCCGGGACAGGGCGAGACCCAGTACTTC. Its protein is CASRTPGQGETQYF.

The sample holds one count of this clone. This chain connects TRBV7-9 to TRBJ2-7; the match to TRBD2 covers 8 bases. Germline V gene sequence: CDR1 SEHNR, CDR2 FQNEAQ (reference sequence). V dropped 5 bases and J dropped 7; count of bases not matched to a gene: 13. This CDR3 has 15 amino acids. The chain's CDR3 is CASSPQLAAQGEQYF. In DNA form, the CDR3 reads TGTGCCAGCAGCCCTCAACTAGCGGCTCAAGGAGAGCAGTACTTC.

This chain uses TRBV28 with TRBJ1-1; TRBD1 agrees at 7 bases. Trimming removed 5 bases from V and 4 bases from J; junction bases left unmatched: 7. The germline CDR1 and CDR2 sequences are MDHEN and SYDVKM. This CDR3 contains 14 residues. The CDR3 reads CASSPSDRVTEAFF. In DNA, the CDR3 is TGTGCCAGCAGTCCCTCCGACAGGGTCACTGAAGCTTTCTTT.

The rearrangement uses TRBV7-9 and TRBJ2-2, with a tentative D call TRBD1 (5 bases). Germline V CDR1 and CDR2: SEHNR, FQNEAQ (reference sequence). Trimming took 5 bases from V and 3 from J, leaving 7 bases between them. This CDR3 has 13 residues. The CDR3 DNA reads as TGTGCCAGCAGCCAGACAGACACCGGGGAGCTGTTTTTT. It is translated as CASSQTDTGELFF. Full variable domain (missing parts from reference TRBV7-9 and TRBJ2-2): DTGVSQNPRHKITKRGQNVTFRCDPISEHNRLYWYRQTLGQGPEFLTYFQNEAQLEKSRLLSDRFSAERPKGSFSTLEIQRTEQGDSAMYLCASSQTDTGELFFGEGSRLTVL.

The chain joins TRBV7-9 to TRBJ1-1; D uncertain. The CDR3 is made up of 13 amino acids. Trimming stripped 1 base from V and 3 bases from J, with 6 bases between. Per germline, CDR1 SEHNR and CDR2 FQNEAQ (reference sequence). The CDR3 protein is CASSLGPDTEAFF. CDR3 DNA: TGTGCCAGCAGCTTAGGTCCGGACACTGAAGCTTTCTTT. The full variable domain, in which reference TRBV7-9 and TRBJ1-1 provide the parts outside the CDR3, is DTGVSQNPRHKITKRGQNVTFRCDPISEHNRLYWYRQTLGQGPEFLTYFQNEAQLEKSRLLSDRFSAERPKGSFSTLEIQRTEQGDSAMYLCASSLGPDTEAFFGQGTRLTVV.

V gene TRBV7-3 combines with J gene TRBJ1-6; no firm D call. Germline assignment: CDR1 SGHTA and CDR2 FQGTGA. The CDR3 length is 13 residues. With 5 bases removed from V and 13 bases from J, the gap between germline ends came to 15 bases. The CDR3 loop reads CASSLDRETPLHF. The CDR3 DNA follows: TGTGCCAGCAGCCTGGACCGGGAAACTCCCCTCCACTTT.

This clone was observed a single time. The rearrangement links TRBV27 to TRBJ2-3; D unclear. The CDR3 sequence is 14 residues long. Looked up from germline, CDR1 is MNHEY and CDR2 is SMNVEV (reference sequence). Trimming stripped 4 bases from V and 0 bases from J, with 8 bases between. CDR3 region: CASSSEYSTDTQYF. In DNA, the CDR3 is TGTGCCAGCAGTTCAGAATACAGCACAGATACGCAGTATTTT.